Following are 20 T cell receptor beta chains from one sample sequenced in a study of cytomegalovirus exposure and HLA in healthy donors. Both 60 Vbeta primers and 13 Jbeta primers went into the PCR. Sequencing used immunoSEQ multiplex PCR; TCRdb keeps in-frame clones, though not all of them. Here the sample table reports 130,000 or so clones. The sequenced sample consisted of PBMCs. The receptor set was obtained from a woman aged 60-75 years in good health and CMV-seronegative.

The chain joins TRBV2 to TRBJ1-5; D is ambiguous. The CDR3 spans 14 residues. V shed 0 bases and J shed 5 bases, with 8 bases lying between them. Germline V gene data show CDR1 as SNHLY and CDR2 as FYNNEI. The CDR3 coding sequence is TGTGCCAGCAGTGAAGCACTCGGGGATCAGCCCCAGCATTTT. As protein: CASSEALGDQPQHF.

Concerning this clone: At the DNA level, this CDR3 is encoded by other sequences in the same sample as well. The chain is built from TRBV5-1 and TRBJ2-6; D is possibly TRBD2 (5 bases). Trimming stripped 4 bases from V and 3 bases from J, with 11 bases between. The CDR3 is 15 amino acids. CDR1 is SGHRS, CDR2 YFSETQ, per germline. CDR3 sequence: CASSPGGSGANVLTF. The CDR3 coding sequence is TGCGCCAGCAGCCCGGGTGGGAGTGGGGCCAACGTCCTGACTTTC.

The chain links TRBV19 to TRBJ1-1; 8 bases agree with TRBD1. Germline loops: CDR1 LNHDA, CDR2 SQIVND (reference sequence). The length of the CDR3 is 16 residues. Trimming at V came to 4 bases and at J to 1 base, leaving 8 bases not matched to a gene. The CDR3 loop is CASSTDWTGRNTEAFF. Written as DNA, the CDR3 is TGTGCCAGTAGTACTGACTGGACAGGGAGGAACACTGAAGCTTTCTTT.

The chain couples TRBV5-8 to TRBJ1-1, with 9 bases that match TRBD1. Germline V gives CDR1 SGHTS, CDR2 YDEGEE. The CDR3 is made up of 15 amino acids. Germline trimming cut 4 bases from V and 3 bases from J; bases unmatched to any gene: 7. The CDR3 coding sequence is TGTGCCAGCAGCACAACCGGGACAGGGTACACTGAAGCTTTCTTT. Translated: CASSTTGTGYTEAFF.

V is TRBV28 and J is TRBJ2-2, with 9 nucleotides matching TRBD1. V lost 5 bases and J lost 7; bases outside the gene matches: 11. Germline CDR1 and CDR2: MDHEN and SYDVKM. CDR3 length equals 16 residues. CDR3 residues: CASSGRDRETLGELFF. The CDR3 coding sequence is TGTGCCAGCAGTGGGAGGGACAGGGAGACGCTCGGGGAGCTGTTTTTT.

J is TRBJ1-2 and V is TRBV15; no reliable D call. The germline V and J ends were trimmed by 0 bases and 0 bases, with 17 bases remaining between them. The CDR3 is 18 residues long. Germline assignment: CDR1 LNHNV and CDR2 YYDKDF (reference sequence). The CDR3 nucleotides read TGTGCCACCAGCAGAGAGGTGACAAGCAGCAAGACTAACTATGGCTACACCTTC. Amino acid sequence: CATSREVTSSKTNYGYTF.

V and J are TRBV7-3 and TRBJ2-5; 13 bases line up with TRBD2. With 5 bases clipped from V and 2 bases from J, the junction kept 5 bases outside the gene matches. The length of the CDR3 is 16 residues. CDR1 SGHTA and CDR2 FQGTGA come from the germline V gene. CDR3 protein: CASSRGGLAGQETQYF. In nucleotides, the CDR3 is TGTGCCAGCAGCCGCGGGGGACTAGCGGGGCAAGAGACCCAGTACTTC. Variable domain in full (rest from reference TRBV7-3 and TRBJ2-5): GAGVSQTPSNKVTEKGKYVELRCDPISGHTALYWYRQSLGQGPEFLIYFQGTGAADDSGLPNDRFFAVRPEGSVSTLKIQRTERGDSAVYLCASSRGGLAGQETQYFGPGTRLLVL.

The chain is built from TRBV6-1 and TRBJ1-5; D gene uncertain. Germline assignment: CDR1 MNHNS and CDR2 SASEGT. V lost 4 bases and J lost 16, with 20 bases in between. This CDR3 region has 13 residues. As DNA, the CDR3 is TGTGCCAGCAGTGTAGAAGGCGCGGATGGAAAACATTTT. Translated, it gives CASSVEGADGKHF.

As for this clone: Additional DNA sequences in this sample encode the identical CDR3. J is TRBJ1-2 and V is TRBV6-1, with TRBD1 identical over 8 bases. The CDR3 spans 14 residues. The V and J ends lost 4 bases and 4 bases, in that order; junction bases with no gene match: 5. Germline V gene lookup returns CDR1 MNHNS and CDR2 SASEGT. CDR3 coding DNA: TGTGCCAGCAGTGCGGGACAGGCTTTCTATGGCTACACCTTC. As protein: CASSAGQAFYGYTF.

This chain joins TRBV6-5 and TRBJ1-6, with D perhaps matching TRBD1 (6 bases). Trimming cost V 7 bases and J 5 bases, with 9 bases left between them. Germline CDR1 reads MNHEY; CDR2 reads SVGAGI. This CDR3 spans 13 amino acids. The CDR3 sequence is CASNRANNSPLHF. The CDR3 DNA follows: TGTGCCAGCAACAGGGCGAATAATTCACCCCTCCACTTT.

V and J are TRBV2 and TRBJ1-1, with a possible D match to TRBD1 (5 bases). There are 13 residues in the CDR3. V was clipped by 6 bases and J by 3 bases, with 11 bases between them. Germline V gives CDR1 SNHLY, CDR2 FYNNEI. CDR3 protein: CASRDTAYTEAFF. The DNA of the CDR3 is TGTGCCAGCAGGGACACCGCGTACACTGAAGCTTTCTTT.

In nucleotides, the CDR3 is TGTGCCAGCAGCTTGGCCGGTGGGAACACTGAAGCTTTCTTT. Residues: CASSLAGGNTEAFF. This chain joins TRBV5-6 and TRBJ1-1, with no clear D. Trimming shortened V by 0 bases and J by 1 base, and 7 bases separated the two germline ends. Per the germline V gene, CDR1 is SGHDT and CDR2 is YYEEEE. This CDR3 spans 14 amino acids.

The chain joins TRBV7-3 to TRBJ2-2, with 7 nucleotides matching TRBD2. The junction had 10 bases not matched to a gene; V was cut back by 3 bases and J by 3 bases. The CDR3 spans 17 residues. Germline V gene data show CDR1 as SGHTA and CDR2 as FQGTGA. In nucleotides, the CDR3 is TGTGCCAGCAGCTTGGGTGTAAGCGGGGCGCACACCGGGGAGCTGTTTTTT. Translation gives CASSLGVSGAHTGELFF.

This chain uses TRBV7-8 with TRBJ2-1, with TRBD2 matching 15 bases. Germline lookup yields CDR1 SGHVS and CDR2 FQNEAQ. There are 18 residues in the CDR3. V lost 5 bases to trimming and J lost 3 bases; unmatched junction nucleotides: 8. The CDR3 DNA is TGTGCCAGCAGCCTGGGACTAGCGGGGGGCCCCGTCTACAATGAGCAGTTCTTC. Translating gives CASSLGLAGGPVYNEQFF. The full variable domain, rest sourced from reference TRBV7-8 and TRBJ2-1, is GAGVSQSPRYKVAKRGQDVALRCDPISGHVSLFWYQQALGQGPEFLTYFQNEAQLDKSGLPSDRFFAERPEGSVSTLKIQRTQQEDSAVYLCASSLGLAGGPVYNEQFFGPGTRLTVL.

The V and J genes are TRBV10-3 and TRBJ1-2; TRBD1 is a possible D gene (5 bases). There are 11 residues in the CDR3. The V gene lost 7 bases and the J gene lost 4 bases, with 7 bases spanning the gap. The germline V gene encodes CDR1 ENHRY and CDR2 SYGVKD. The CDR3 loop reads CAITDSYGYTF. As DNA, the CDR3 is TGTGCCATCACCGACAGCTATGGCTACACCTTC.

The chain combines TRBV6-1 with TRBJ1-2; 7 bases line up with TRBD1. The CDR3 has 15 amino acids. V lost 7 bases and J lost 1; bases outside the gene matches: 9. CDR1 MNHNS and CDR2 SASEGT come from the germline V gene. This chain's CDR3 is CASITPGQINYGYTF. The CDR3, as DNA: TGTGCCAGCATAACCCCGGGACAGATTAACTATGGCTACACCTTC.

The chain employs TRBV18 and TRBJ1-5; D uncertain. The V gene lost 5 bases and the J gene lost 3 bases, with 14 bases spanning the gap. The length of the CDR3 is 15 residues. Germline V gene sequence: CDR1 KGHSH, CDR2 LQKENI. In DNA, the CDR3 is TGTGCCAGCTCAGCTGGAGCGCAGCTCAATCAGCCCCAGCATTTT. Protein: CASSAGAQLNQPQHF.

This chain joins TRBV6-1 and TRBJ2-3, with TRBD2 matching over 8 bases. This CDR3 contains 18 residues. Germline V gene sequence: CDR1 MNHNS, CDR2 SASEGT. With 0 bases clipped from V and 2 bases from J, the junction kept 10 bases outside the gene matches. CDR3 bases: TGTGCCAGCAGTGAAGCGCGGGGAGCGGGGGTATACACAGATACGCAGTATTTT. Its translation: CASSEARGAGVYTDTQYF.

The chain recombines TRBV7-3 with TRBJ1-3, with 11 bases identical to TRBD1. From germline, CDR1 is SGHTA and CDR2 FQGTGA. The CDR3 sequence is 16 residues long. The ends lost 5 bases at V and 2 bases at J; junction bases unmatched: 5. CDR3 residues: CASSPQGQGAGNTIYF. The CDR3 nucleotides are TGTGCCAGCAGCCCCCAGGGACAGGGGGCTGGAAACACCATATATTTT.

This chain uses TRBV18 with TRBJ2-7; the match to TRBD2 covers 9 bases. The CDR3 loop spans 16 amino acids. Germline V CDR1 and CDR2: KGHSH, LQKENI. J was trimmed by 4 bases and V by 5 bases; bases with no gene match: 12. The CDR3 protein is CASSGSGASGKYEQYF. The CDR3 DNA sequence: TGTGCCAGCTCAGGCTCTGGGGCTAGCGGGAAATACGAGCAGTACTTC.